Detailed here is one TCR beta chain. The sample belongs to a study of blood T cell repertoires in COVID-19. Trimming shortened V by 3 bases and J by 4 bases, and 13 bases separated the two germline ends. The CDR3 is 14 residues long. CDR1 and CDR2 (germline): SGHNT, YYREEE (reference sequence). Assay used: immunoSEQ multiplex PCR; TCRdb lists only in-frame clones, some missing. The repertoire consists of 250,000 to 300,000 clones, with 87% occurring once and the leading ten covering about 2.2%. This TCR came from a woman in her 50s who had recovered from COVID-19. The sequenced material came from peripheral blood. The rearrangement links TRBV5-4 to TRBJ1-1, with D possibly matching TRBD1 (5 bases). Here the CDR3 DNA reads TGTGCCAGCAGCTCAATCCAGGGCGGCACTGAAGCTTTCTTT. This gives the protein CASSSIQGGTEAFF.